The 21 T cell receptor beta chains listed next were all sequenced from one sample in a study of T cells after yellow fever vaccination. TCRdb called the 5' RACE reads again in MiXCR, with one record for every CDR3 protein. The sample lists over 110,000 distinct CDR3 sequences, 7% to 9% seen once, with less than 0.95% in the top ten. The sequencing here drew on CD4+ T cells sorted from PBMCs, taken 5 days after the yellow fever booster vaccination. The receptors here all came from a man in his thirties or forties who received the YFV17D yellow fever vaccine.

This clonotype has ten or more counts. The chain is built from TRBV7-9 and TRBJ1-1; D is possibly TRBD1 (6 bases). Germline values: CDR1 SEHNR, CDR2 FQNEAQ (reference sequence). This CDR3 is 16 amino acids long. The ends were cut back, 2 bases at V and 2 bases at J, with 15 bases in the middle. CDR3 sequence (DNA): TGTGCCAGCAGCTTAAGGGCCGGGACACCCAACACTGAAGCTTTCTTT. It specifies CASSLRAGTPNTEAFF.

This clonotype was recorded at least ten times. The genes are TRBV6-1 and TRBJ2-3; D may be TRBD2 (5 bases). Per the germline V gene, CDR1 is MNHNS and CDR2 is SASEGT. The CDR3 runs to 13 residues. Trimming removed 3 bases from V and 1 base from J, with 5 bases in between. The CDR3 nucleotides read TGTGCCAGCAGTGAGCGGGGCACAGATACGCAGTATTTT. Encoded protein: CASSERGTDTQYF.

This clonotype has a handful of counts. The chain couples TRBV28 to TRBJ1-2; 9 bases are shared with TRBD1. Germline CDR1 is MDHEN and CDR2 is SYDVKM. Trimming took 8 bases from V and 8 from J; bases not matched to a gene: 3. The CDR3 is 11 amino acids. In DNA, the CDR3 is TGTGCCAGCGTCACAGGGGGCGGCTACACCTTC. This gives the protein CASVTGGGYTF.

On this clonotype itself: This may be a read error, as it is one base from a much larger clone. V usage is TRBV10-3 and J usage is TRBJ2-5; D is uncertain. Germline CDR1 ENHRY, CDR2 SYGVKD. The CDR3 runs 13 residues. The CDR3 reads CAISPSSDETHYF. The CDR3 nucleotides are TGTGCCATCTCCCCCAGTTCGGACGAGACCCACTACTTC.

With regard to this clonotype: One end of the junction is discordant with germline, which a read error may explain. V gene TRBV12-3 or TRBV12-4 combines with J gene TRBJ2-6; tentative D call: TRBD1 (6 bases). There are 19 residues in the CDR3. In nucleotides, the CDR3 is TGTGCCTGCAGTTTAGGGGGTGCAGGGGTGGGCTCTGGGGCCAACGTCCTGACTTTC. It yields the protein CACSLGGAGVGSGANVLTF.

Ten or more counts support this clonotype. This chain's CDR3 is CASTWRGIEQYF. The CDR3 nucleotides read TGTGCCAGCACCTGGAGGGGAATCGAGCAGTACTTC. This chain joins TRBV27 and TRBJ2-7, with a tentative D call TRBD2 (6 bases). CDR1 and CDR2 from the germline V gene are MNHEY and SMNVEV (reference sequence). The CDR3 consists of 12 residues. Trimming left V 7 bases short and J 6 bases short, with 13 bases between.

This clonotype was observed a few times. The chain combines TRBV7-9 with TRBJ1-2, with D perhaps matching TRBD1 (6 bases). The CDR3 is 14 amino acids. Germline values: CDR1 SEHNR, CDR2 FQNEAQ (reference sequence). Trimming pared 4 bases from V and 6 bases from J, leaving 15 bases between. The CDR3 region has the DNA TGTGCCAGCAGCTCGCAGGGGTCAGGAGATGGCTACACCTTC. Its protein is CASSSQGSGDGYTF.

In its sample, this clonotype was seen many times. The chain combines TRBV10-3 with TRBJ2-5; D possibly corresponds to TRBD1 (6 bases). Trimming left V 2 bases short and J 0 bases short, with 7 bases between. Per germline, CDR1 ENHRY and CDR2 SYGVKD. The CDR3 totals 14 residues. The DNA for the CDR3 is TGTGCCATCAGTGAGAGGGGGTACCAAGAGACCCAGTACTTC. Residues: CAISERGYQETQYF.

This clonotype occurred many times. This chain connects TRBV5-6 to TRBJ2-1; the D gene is possibly TRBD2 (6 bases). V lost 2 bases and J lost 3, with 15 bases in between. CDR3 size: 16 residues. Germline V gene sequence: CDR1 SGHDT, CDR2 YYEEEE. CDR3 region: CASSLARTGGYNEQFF. CDR3 sequence (DNA): TGTGCCAGCAGCTTAGCGAGGACCGGGGGCTACAATGAGCAGTTCTTC.

Ten or more counts support this clonotype. This rearrangement joins TRBV28 to TRBJ2-1; tentatively, D is TRBD1 (5 bases). Germline assignment: CDR1 MDHEN and CDR2 SYDVKM. The CDR3 runs to 16 residues. Trimming took 7 bases from V and 0 from J, leaving 16 bases between them. The CDR3 nucleotides read TGTGCCAGCATCCCCGGCGACAGAATCTCCTACAATGAGCAGTTCTTC. Amino acid sequence: CASIPGDRISYNEQFF.

This clonotype was seen at least ten times. The chain is built from TRBV7-9 and TRBJ2-5; D is undetermined. Trimming cost V 1 base and J 5 bases, with 11 bases left between them. Looked up from germline, CDR1 is SEHNR and CDR2 is FQNEAQ (reference sequence). The CDR3 is 14 amino acids. The CDR3 loop reads CASSLGLVGETQYF. DNA for the CDR3: TGTGCCAGCAGCTTAGGCCTAGTTGGGGAGACCCAGTACTTC.

The sample holds many counts of this clonotype. The genes are TRBV9 and TRBJ2-1, with TRBD1 identical over 9 bases. Germline CDR1 is SGDLS and CDR2 is YYNGEE. V was clipped by 4 bases and J by 7 bases; unmatched bases: 6. The CDR3 consists of 14 residues. The CDR3 protein is CASSLGQGMNEQFF. In DNA, the CDR3 is TGTGCCAGCAGCCTCGGACAGGGGATGAATGAGCAGTTCTTC.

This sequence joins TRBV7-2 and TRBJ2-5; D might be TRBD2 (5 bases). CDR1 SGHTA and CDR2 FQGNSA come from the germline V gene. Between the trimmed V and J ends, which lost 6 bases and 2 bases, there was a span of 16 bases. The CDR3 has 15 amino acids. DNA for the CDR3: TGTGCCAGCAGTTCCGCCGGACTGCCGCAAGAGACCCAGTACTTC. Translated: CASSSAGLPQETQYF.

The genes are TRBV14 and TRBJ2-7; D unresolved. This CDR3 is built from 14 residues. Trimming took off 0 bases at V and 3 bases at J, with 9 bases between the two ends. Per germline, CDR1 SGHDN and CDR2 FVKESK. The CDR3 region is CASSQDWNVYEQYF. CDR3 bases: TGTGCCAGCAGCCAAGATTGGAACGTCTACGAGCAGTACTTC.

Points on this clonotype: Since a much larger clone is just one base distant, this may be a read error. This chain connects TRBV20-1 to TRBJ2-3, with TRBD2 matching over 8 bases. V shed 6 bases and J 0 bases; nucleotides not matched to a gene: 5. The CDR3 has 14 residues. Germline CDR1 and CDR2: DFQATT and SNEGSKA (reference sequence). CDR3 region: CSAPASGSTDTQYF. CDR3 coding DNA: TGCAGTGCGCCGGCTAGCGGGAGCACAGATACGCAGTATTTT.

This clonotype was detected many times. V usage is TRBV5-1 and J usage is TRBJ1-1, with TRBD1 matching 7 bases. The CDR3 loop spans 15 amino acids. CDR1 is SGHRS, CDR2 YFSETQ, per germline. The V and J ends lost 3 bases and 2 bases, in that order; junction bases with no gene match: 7. The CDR3 nucleotides read TGCGCCAGCAGCTCGGGCGGGACAGTCAACACTGAAGCTTTCTTT. Amino acid sequence: CASSSGGTVNTEAFF.

This clonotype was observed at least ten times. The gene calls are TRBV29-1 and TRBJ1-2; D is unresolved. V dropped 4 bases and J dropped 3 bases, with 9 bases sitting between them. Germline V gives CDR1 SQVTM, CDR2 ANQGSEA. The CDR3 has 12 amino acids. CDR3 nucleotides: TGCAGCGTTGTAGGCCTGGACTATGGCTACACCTTC. The encoded protein is CSVVGLDYGYTF.

The chain combines TRBV3-1 with TRBJ2-2, with 11 bases fitting TRBD1. Germline V gene sequence: CDR1 LGHDT, CDR2 YNNKEL (reference sequence). This CDR3 spans 14 amino acids. J gave up 4 bases and V 8 bases, and 3 bases lay outside the gene matches. CDR3 in DNA: TGTGCCAGCGAGGGACAGGGGGTCACCGGGGAGCTGTTTTTT. As protein: CASEGQGVTGELFF.

Worth noting for this clonotype: Germline and junction disagree at one end, which may indicate a read error. The V and J genes are TRBV12-3 or TRBV12-4 and TRBJ2-1, with TRBD2 identical over 12 bases. This CDR3 is built from 18 residues. The CDR3 region is CASTLTGPGTSGWNEQFF. Here the CDR3 DNA reads TGTGCCAGCACTTTAACCGGACCCGGGACTAGCGGGTGGAATGAGCAGTTCTTC.

Comment on this clonotype: Given a much more abundant clone one base away, this may be a read error. The J gene is TRBJ1-4, the V gene TRBV7-9; D perhaps matches TRBD1 (5 bases). In germline, CDR1 is SEHNR, CDR2 FQNEAQ (reference sequence). The CDR3 contains 15 residues. Written as DNA, the CDR3 is TGTGCCAGCAGCCTAGCGGGGGTTACTAATGAAAAACTGTTTTTT. This translates into CASSLAGVTNEKLFF.

This clonotype came up many times. This sequence joins TRBV7-2 and TRBJ2-1; D uncertain. V lost 7 bases and J lost 11, with 24 bases in between. The CDR3 runs 15 residues. Per germline, CDR1 SGHTA and CDR2 FQGNSA. In DNA form, the CDR3 reads TGTGCCAGCACCCTGGTCGGCCGTAGTTTGAATAAGCAGTTCTTC. Amino acids: CASTLVGRSLNKQFF.